Listed below are T cell receptor beta chains from one sample, sequenced in a study of T cells after yellow fever vaccination. TCRdb independently ran MiXCR on the 5' RACE reads; one entry per CDR3 protein. In the table there are approximately 550,000 distinct CDR3 sequences, roughly 19% of which are singletons. Sequencing used PBMCs, obtained 15 days after the yellow fever booster vaccination. These receptors originate from a man aged 30 to 39 who received the YFV17D yellow fever vaccine. CDR3s include the opening cysteine and the closing phenylalanine or tryptophan. Fields, in order: D gene, J gene, V gene, clone size, CDR3 DNA, CDR3 protein. A D gene is named only where the DNA matches it firmly. Size is omitted from some rows. Given values are once, few, many or a class for expanded clones.

- | TRBJ2-1 | TRBV20-1 | few | TGCAGTGCTAGGTATTCCGAGGGGGGCTCCTACAATGAGCAGTTCTTC | CSARYSEGGSYNEQFF
- | TRBJ2-1 | TRBV7-2 | few | TGTGCCAGCAGCTTAGGGGGAGTATGGGAGCAGTTCTTC | CASSLGGVWEQFF
- | TRBJ2-3 | TRBV7-2 | - | TGTGCCAGCAGTCCACGAGGACTGTTTACAGATACGCAGTATTTT | CASSPRGLFTDTQYF
TRBD1 | TRBJ2-3 | TRBV6-5 | - | TGTGCCAGCAGTCTCGGGACAGGGCAACAGTATTTT | CASSLGTGQQYF
TRBD1 | TRBJ2-1 | TRBV7-9 | many | TGTGCCAGCAGCCCTCGGACAGGGGTTAACGATGAGCAGTTCTTC | CASSPRTGVNDEQFF
- | TRBJ2-5 | TRBV20-1 | few | TGCAGTGCGCCAGAGGAGAAACGAGAGACCCAGTACTTC | CSAPEEKRETQYF
- | TRBJ2-7 | TRBV7-9 | few | TGTGCCAGCAGCCCTCAGGGATCGGTCGAGCAGTACTTC | CASSPQGSVEQYF
TRBD1 | TRBJ1-5 | TRBV20-1 | many | TGCAGTGCCCGAGACAGGGAAGGCGCGCCCCAGCATTTT | CSARDREGAPQHF
- | TRBJ2-4 | TRBV18 | - | TGTGCCAGCTCACCCCTCGGGATGGGAGGAGTAGCCAAAAACATTCAGTACTTC | CASSPLGMGGVAKNIQYF
- | TRBJ2-7 | TRBV20-1 | - | TGCAGTGCCCGCGACTCAGAGGGGTGGTACGAGCAGTACTTC | CSARDSEGWYEQYF
- | TRBJ2-3 | TRBV28 | - | TGTGCCAGCAGCCCCAGCAGGGGAGGGTCAGATACGCAGTATTTT | CASSPSRGGSDTQYF
TRBD2 | TRBJ2-1 | TRBV20-1 | - | TGCAGTGCCCGTCTAGCGGCTAACCTCCCCCCCTACAATGAGCAGTTCTTC | CSARLAANLPPYNEQFF
TRBD2 | TRBJ2-3 | TRBV29-1 | few | TGCAGCCTGAGGGGAGGGGACACAGATACGCAGTATTTT | CSLRGGDTDTQYF
- | TRBJ2-5 | TRBV2 | few | TGTGCCAGCAGATGGGAAGAGGCAGAAAAGACCCAGTACTTC | CASRWEEAEKTQYF
- | TRBJ2-1 | TRBV7-2 | - | TGTGCCAGCAGCTTAGGTCCCCCCGAGCAGTTCTTC | CASSLGPPEQFF
- | TRBJ2-4 | TRBV7-8 | few | TGTGCCAGCAGCTCCGGGACAGCCAAAAACATTCAGTACTTC | CASSSGTAKNIQYF
TRBD1 | TRBJ1-4 | TRBV6-2/TRBV6-3 | - | TGTGCCAGCGCGACGGACAGGGTAGATGAAAAACTGTTTTTT | CASATDRVDEKLFF
- | TRBJ1-5 | TRBV7-2 | few | TGTGCCAGCAGCTCCGGGGGGGAGCAGCCCCAGCATTTT | CASSSGGEQPQHF
TRBD2 | TRBJ2-1 | TRBV5-1 | few | TGCGCCAGCAGCTTAGCGGGAGGGGTCTCCTACAATGAGCAGTTCTTC | CASSLAGGVSYNEQFF
- | TRBJ2-3 | TRBV5-1 | - | TGCGCCAGCAGCTTGGCCCAGACCCCCACAGATACGCAGTATTTT | CASSLAQTPTDTQYF
- | TRBJ2-1 | TRBV20-1 | - | TGCAGTGCGCTCCACAATTCGAGAGCATTCAATGAGCAGTTCTTC | CSALHNSRAFNEQFF
TRBD2 | TRBJ2-2 | TRBV12-3/TRBV12-4 | few | TGTGCCAGCAGGGAATCGTCTAGCGGGCCCACCGGGGAGCTGTTTTTT | CASRESSSGPTGELFF
- | TRBJ2-5 | TRBV7-2 | few | TGTGCCAGCAGCTTAGGACAGCCGCCAGAGACCCAGTACTTC | CASSLGQPPETQYF
TRBD2 | TRBJ2-3 | TRBV7-6 | - | TGTGCCAGCAGCCAGACTAGCGGGACCGGGGGTACAGATACGCAGTATTTT | CASSQTSGTGGTDTQYF